One and the same sample provided the 3 T cell receptor beta chains below, sequenced in a study of cytomegalovirus exposure and HLA in healthy donors. Some clones are missing from TCRdb's copy, which holds only in-frame ones; the method was immunoSEQ multiplex PCR. The data contain approximately 140,000 clones, around 87% of them singletons. The specimen sequenced was PBMCs. The source is a man younger than 35 in good health and CMV-seropositive.

The DNA of the CDR3 is TGTGCCAGCAGTGCGGACAGGATCGGAAACACCATATATTTT. Protein: CASSADRIGNTIYF. The chain combines TRBV2 with TRBJ1-3; 7 positions agree with TRBD1. The CDR3 has 14 residues. Germline-derived CDR1 and CDR2 are SNHLY and FYNNEI. The ends lost 4 bases at V and 4 bases at J; junction bases unmatched: 4. Combining the CDR3 with reference TRBV2 and TRBJ1-3 gives the whole variable domain EPEVTQTPSHQVTQMGQEVILRCVPISNHLYFYWYRQILGQKVEFLVSFYNNEISEKSEIFDDQFSVERPDGSNFTLKIRSTKLEDSAMYFCASSADRIGNTIYFGEGSWLTVV.

This chain links TRBV19 with TRBJ1-1; weak D call: TRBD1 (5 bases). V was trimmed by 5 bases and J by 7 bases, leaving 14 bases between them. The V gene's germline CDR1 is LNHDA and CDR2 SQIVND (reference sequence). The CDR3 length is 13 residues. The CDR3, as DNA: TGTGCCAGTAGTCGGGGAGGGGATAATGAAGCTTTCTTT. Translating it yields CASSRGGDNEAFF.

The rearrangement joins TRBV15 to TRBJ1-2, with D perhaps matching TRBD1 (5 bases). The germline V gene has CDR1 LNHNV and CDR2 YYDKDF (reference sequence). The V gene lost 5 bases and the J gene lost 7 bases, with 20 bases spanning the gap. This CDR3 has 15 amino acids. This CDR3 is CATSRLEQGSGGYTF. The CDR3 region has the DNA TGTGCCACCAGCCGGTTGGAGCAGGGTTCCGGTGGCTACACCTTC.